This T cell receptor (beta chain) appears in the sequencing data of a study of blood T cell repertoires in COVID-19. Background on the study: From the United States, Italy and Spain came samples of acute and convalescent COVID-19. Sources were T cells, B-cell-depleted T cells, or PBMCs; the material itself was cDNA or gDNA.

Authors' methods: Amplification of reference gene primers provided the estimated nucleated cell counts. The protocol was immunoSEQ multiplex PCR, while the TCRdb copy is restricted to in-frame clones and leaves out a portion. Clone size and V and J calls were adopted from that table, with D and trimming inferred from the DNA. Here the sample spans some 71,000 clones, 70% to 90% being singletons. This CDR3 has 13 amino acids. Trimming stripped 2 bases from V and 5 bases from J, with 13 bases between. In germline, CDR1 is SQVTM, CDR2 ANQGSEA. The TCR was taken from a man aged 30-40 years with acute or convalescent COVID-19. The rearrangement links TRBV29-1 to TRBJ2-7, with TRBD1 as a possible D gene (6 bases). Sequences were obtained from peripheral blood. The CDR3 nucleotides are TGCAGCGTTGAACAGGGGAGTATCCACGAGCAGTACTTC. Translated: CSVEQGSIHEQYF.